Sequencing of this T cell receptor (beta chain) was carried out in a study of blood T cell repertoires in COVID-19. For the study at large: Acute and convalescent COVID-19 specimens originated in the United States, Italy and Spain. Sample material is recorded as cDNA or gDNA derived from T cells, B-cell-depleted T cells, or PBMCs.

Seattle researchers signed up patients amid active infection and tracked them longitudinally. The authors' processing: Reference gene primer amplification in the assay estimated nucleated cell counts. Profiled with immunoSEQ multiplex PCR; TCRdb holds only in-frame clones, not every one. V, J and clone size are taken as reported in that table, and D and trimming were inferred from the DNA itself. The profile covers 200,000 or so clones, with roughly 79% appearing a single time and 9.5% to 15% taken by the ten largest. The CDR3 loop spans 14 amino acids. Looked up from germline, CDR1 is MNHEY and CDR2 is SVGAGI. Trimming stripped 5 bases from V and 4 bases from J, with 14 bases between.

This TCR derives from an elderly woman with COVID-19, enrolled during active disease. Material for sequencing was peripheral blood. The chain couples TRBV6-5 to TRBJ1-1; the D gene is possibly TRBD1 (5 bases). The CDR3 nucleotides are TGTGCCAGCAGTCGTCAGGGCTTGGGCACTGAAGCTTTCTTT. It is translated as CASSRQGLGTEAFF.